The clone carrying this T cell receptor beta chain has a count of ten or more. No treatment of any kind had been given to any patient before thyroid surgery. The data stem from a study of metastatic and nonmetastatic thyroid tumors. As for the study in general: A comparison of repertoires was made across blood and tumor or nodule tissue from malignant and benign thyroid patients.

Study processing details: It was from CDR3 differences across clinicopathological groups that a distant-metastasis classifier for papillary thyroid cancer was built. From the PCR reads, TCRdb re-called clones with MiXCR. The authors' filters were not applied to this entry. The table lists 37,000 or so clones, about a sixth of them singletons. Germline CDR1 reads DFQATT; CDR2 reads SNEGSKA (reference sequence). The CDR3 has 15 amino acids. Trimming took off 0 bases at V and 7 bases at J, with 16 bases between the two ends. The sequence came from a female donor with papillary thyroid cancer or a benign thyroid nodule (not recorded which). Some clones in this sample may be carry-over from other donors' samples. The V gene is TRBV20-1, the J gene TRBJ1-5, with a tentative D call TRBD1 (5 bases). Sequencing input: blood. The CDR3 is CSARDGRQGGQPQHF. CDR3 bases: TGCAGTGCTAGAGATGGTAGGCAGGGAGGCCAGCCCCAGCATTTT.